The present T cell receptor (beta chain) was sequenced within a study of cytomegalovirus exposure and HLA in healthy donors. The V end was cut by 6 bases, the J end by 4 bases, with 16 bases between. CDR3 length equals 15 residues. Germline values: CDR1 MNHEY, CDR2 SVGAGI. This clone was seen more than once but under ten times. The PCR employed 60 Vbeta primers together with 13 Jbeta primers. TCRdb's table, derived via immunoSEQ multiplex PCR, lists solely in-frame clones and lacks some. The sample gives tens of thousands of clones, roughly 80% of which show up once; approximately 23% is in the top ten.

This receptor was obtained from a woman aged 45-65 years in good health and CMV-seropositive. The sample consisted of PBMCs. This rearrangement joins TRBV6-5 to TRBJ2-1, with D possibly being TRBD1 (7 bases). The CDR3 reads CASRLTGAGYNEQFF. DNA for the CDR3: TGTGCCAGCAGACTAACAGGGGCGGGATACAATGAGCAGTTCTTC.